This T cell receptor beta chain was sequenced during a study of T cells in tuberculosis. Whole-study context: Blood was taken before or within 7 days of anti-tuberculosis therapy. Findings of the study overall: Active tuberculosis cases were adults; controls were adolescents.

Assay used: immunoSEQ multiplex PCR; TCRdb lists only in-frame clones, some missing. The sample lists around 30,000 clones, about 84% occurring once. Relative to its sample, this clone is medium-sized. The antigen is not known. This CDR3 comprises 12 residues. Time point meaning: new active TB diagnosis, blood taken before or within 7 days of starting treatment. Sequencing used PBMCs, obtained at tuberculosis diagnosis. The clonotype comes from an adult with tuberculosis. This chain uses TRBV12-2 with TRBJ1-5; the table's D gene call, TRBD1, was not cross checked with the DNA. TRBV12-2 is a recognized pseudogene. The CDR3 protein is CATGGSNQPQHF. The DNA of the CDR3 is TGTGCCACAGGGGGAAGCAATCAGCCCCAGCATTTT.